A single sample is the source of the 3 T cell receptor beta chains below, sequenced in a study of radiotherapy plus CTLA-4 blockade in lung cancer. Measured with immunoSEQ multiplex PCR; TCRdb has only the in-frame clones, and not every one. This table has around 90,000 clones, over 80% appearing once. The sample was peripheral blood, taken from a patient treated with radiotherapy plus ipilimumab. The source of these receptors is a human donor with non-small cell lung cancer that progressed on radiotherapy plus ipilimumab.

This clone was seen only a few times. This chain uses TRBV2 with TRBJ1-4, with D maybe TRBD1 (6 bases). The CDR3 is made up of 11 amino acids. Trimming shortened V by 6 bases and J by 12 bases, and 11 bases separated the two germline ends. The germline CDR1 and CDR2 sequences are SNHLY and FYNNEI. DNA for the CDR3: TGTGCCAGCAGGGAGGGGGGACAACTGTTTTTT. This sequence encodes CASREGGQLFF.

V is TRBV7-2 and J is TRBJ2-1; TRBD2 aligns across 8 bases. The CDR3 runs 15 residues. Germline values: CDR1 SGHTA, CDR2 FQGNSA. V shed 3 bases, J shed 10 bases, and the junction held 11 bases outside the gene matches. DNA of the CDR3: TGTGCCAGCAGCTTTCATAGCGGGGAGACTGGGGAGCAGTTCTTC. Translation: CASSFHSGETGEQFF.

This clone has only one observation. CDR3 amino acids: CASSPRTSGSYEQYF. The CDR3 DNA is TGTGCCAGCAGCCCGCGGACTAGCGGGAGTTACGAGCAGTACTTC. The chain couples TRBV5-4 to TRBJ2-7; TRBD2 agrees at 13 bases. The CDR3 is 15 residues long. Germline loops: CDR1 SGHNT, CDR2 YYREEE (reference sequence). V dropped 4 bases and J dropped 4; count of bases not matched to a gene: 5.